The following is a T cell receptor (beta chain) sequence with its context. Its antigen is unknown. The data originate from a study of blood T cells in healthy people across ages. Trimming cost V 4 bases and J 3 bases, with 22 bases left between them. This CDR3 comprises 17 residues. CDR1 MNHEY and CDR2 SVGEGT come from the germline V gene. The second PCR ran about 6 to 12 cycles with a sample-barcoded 5' primer and J-beta primers. TCRdb re-called the 5' RACE reads through MiXCR, storing one row per CDR3 protein. The sample includes 700,000 to 950,000 distinct CDR3 sequences, roughly 44% seen only once; the top ten take 20% to 25%. Notes on the study in general: The study lacked donor CMV status, which possibly confounded expanded clonotype changes.

The sample comprised blood. V is TRBV6-2 or TRBV6-3 and J is TRBJ2-7, with no clear D. This clonotype was obtained from a woman aged 60 to 75 in good health. The CDR3 DNA follows: TGTGCCAGCAGTTCCTCCCCCTCTTATGTCGTCCACTACGAGCAGTACTTC. Protein: CASSSSPSYVVHYEQYF.